This T cell receptor beta chain is drawn from a study of identical twins. Broader study findings: Fewer insertions were carried by abundant cord blood beta clonotypes, but none was seen in memory repertoires. Modelling approaches yielded underestimates of out-of-frame TCR alpha sharing between monozygotic twins. One should note that invariant MAIT and iNKT cells could partly confound zero-insertion analyses.

This clonotype showed up just a few times. What it recognizes is unknown. Template switching created a universal primer site, and the cDNA included unique molecular identifiers. Each CDR3 protein is one row after TCRdb ran MiXCR on the 5' RACE reads. Of 450,000 to 600,000 distinct CDR3 sequences listed, approximately 20% are singletons. The sample was also reused in another study, on yellow fever vaccine responses in identical twins.

This receptor was identified in a woman aged 18-29 years in good health. Sequenced input: CD4+ T cells sorted from blood.

CDR3 amino acids: CASRGPSGSPYNEQFF. The CDR3 nucleotides are TGTGCCAGCAGGGGCCCTAGCGGGAGTCCCTACAATGAGCAGTTCTTC. This chain uses TRBV6-1 with TRBJ2-1, with 10 bases lining up with TRBD2. CDR3 length equals 16 residues. Germline trimming cut 6 bases from V and 2 bases from J; bases unmatched to any gene: 7. The germline V gene has CDR1 MNHNS and CDR2 SASEGT.